This record concerns one T cell receptor beta chain sequence. The repertoire was sequenced with immunoSEQ multiplex PCR; TCRdb's copy has only in-frame clones and lacks some. The sample consists of roughly 66,000 clones, nearly 90% of them appearing once. The data derive from a study of OX40 agonist ivuxolimab in advanced cancers. Per germline, CDR1 MDHEN and CDR2 SYDVKM. This CDR3 is built from 14 residues. The V segment lost 7 bases and the J segment 3 bases; nucleotides outside the gene matches: 6. The V call is TRBV28, the J call TRBJ2-7; 10 nucleotides agree with TRBD2. This TCR derives from an adult with an advanced solid tumor such as melanoma, head and neck, liver or kidney cancer. The sample consisted of CD4+ or CD8+ T cells sorted from blood, taken in a trial of the OX40 agonist ivuxolimab. For the CDR3, the DNA is TGTGCCAGCACTGTAGCGGGAGGCGTCTACGAGCAGTACTTC. This codes for CASTVAGGVYEQYF.